This TCR beta chain emerged from a study of vaccination and CD4 T cells after COVID-19. As to treatment: roughly ten-day PBMC culture with coronavirus spike peptide pools or control peptides (ViraFEST assay). Following expansion of antigen-specific T cells with peptide pools, ViraFEST then sequenced TCRs. Half the medium was replaced with fresh IL-2 medium on days 3 and 7. Cultured CD4+ T cell DNA was sequenced using the Oncomine TCR Beta short-read assay. Investigators isolated genomic DNA from cultured CD4+ T cells. TCRdb re-called the PCR reads through MiXCR, storing one row per CDR3 protein. The table has 15,000 or so distinct CDR3 sequences, roughly 50% seen once. This clonotype was counted only a few times. Its target is not known. Deletions cut 3 bases from V and 2 bases from J, with 15 bases between. This CDR3 has 16 residues. The germline gives CDR1 SNHLY, CDR2 FYNNEI.

The V and J genes are TRBV2 and TRBJ2-3; weak D call: TRBD2 (6 bases). Sequences were obtained from CD4+ T cells from blood, cultured in vitro. This TCR came from a human donor who had recovered from COVID-19. For the CDR3, the DNA is TGTGCCAGCAGTGATAATAGCGGACCAACCACAGATACGCAGTATTTT. Its translation: CASSDNSGPTTDTQYF.